This T cell receptor (beta chain) came from a study of human T cells and chemical hapten exposure. As for the study in general: Patients, chiefly female, had alopecia areata, totalis or universalis. Overall study findings and caveats: Significantly more large CDR3 similarity clusters arose among expanded TCRs than among controls. The immune response of these alopecia patients might not match healthy individuals'.

Remarks on this clonotype: Its specificity is not known.

MiXCR, run by TCRdb on the RACE reads, gives a single entry per CDR3 protein. The table lists around 260,000 distinct CDR3 sequences, 7.5% to 10% of them singletons, with 2.3% in the top ten. Time point described: pre-sensitization, week 0. Described treatment: therapeutic diphenylcyclopropenone sensitization with weekly scalp DPC. Alopecia patients deemed DPC-suitable, aged 18 to 70, excluding pregnancy. The sequence came from a woman in her forties with alopecia areata. Some clones in this sample may be carry-over from other donors' samples. The sample consisted of whole blood, taken in connection with sensitization to the hapten diphenylcyclopropenone (DPC).

CDR3 coding DNA: TGTGCCAGCAGTTTTTCCGGGGGCGCCCCTAGCACAGATACGCAGTATTTT. Protein sequence: CASSFSGGAPSTDTQYF. The rearrangement links TRBV28 to TRBJ2-3; D is perhaps TRBD1 or TRBD2 (6 bases each). V lost 3 bases to trimming and J lost 0 bases, with 16 bases between them. There are 17 residues in the CDR3. Germline V gene lookup returns CDR1 MDHEN and CDR2 SYDVKM.